This T cell receptor beta chain emerged from a study of cytomegalovirus exposure and HLA in healthy donors. General observations from the study: A few CMV-associated chains were confirmed in vitro to be specific for CMV antigens.

The protocol was immunoSEQ multiplex PCR, while the TCRdb copy is restricted to in-frame clones and leaves out a portion. The table records about 78,000 clones, 90% to 96% of them present only once. The donors were members of the approximately 130-subject validation cohort (separate from the 666-subject first cohort). Comment on this clone: Its antigen is unidentified.

The sequence derives from a man between 18 and 35 years old in good health and CMV-seropositive. The specimen sequenced was PBMCs.

CDR3: CASSSGTNYEQYF. The CDR3 DNA is TGCGCCAGCAGTTCCGGGACAAACTACGAGCAGTACTTC. The chain combines TRBV5-1 with TRBJ2-7, with D possibly matching TRBD1 (6 bases). CDR1 and CDR2 from the germline V gene are SGHRS and YFSETQ. The CDR3 totals 13 residues. Trimming took 5 bases from V and 3 from J, leaving 12 bases between them. The full variable domain, rest sourced from reference TRBV5-1 and TRBJ2-7, is KAGVTQTPRYLIKTRGQQVTLSCSPISGHRSVSWYQQTPGQGLQFLFEYFSETQRNKGNFPGRFSGRQFSNSRSEMNVSTLELGDSALYLCASSSGTNYEQYFGPGTRLTVT.